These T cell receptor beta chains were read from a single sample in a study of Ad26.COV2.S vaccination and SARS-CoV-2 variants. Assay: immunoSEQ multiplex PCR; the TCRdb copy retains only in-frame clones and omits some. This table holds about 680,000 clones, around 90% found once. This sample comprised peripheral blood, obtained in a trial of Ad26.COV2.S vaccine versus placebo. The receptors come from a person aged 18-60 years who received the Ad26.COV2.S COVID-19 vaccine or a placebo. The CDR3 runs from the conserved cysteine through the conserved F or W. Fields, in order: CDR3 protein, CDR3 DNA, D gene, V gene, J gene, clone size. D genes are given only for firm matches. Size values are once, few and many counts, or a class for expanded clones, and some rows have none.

CDR3aa: CASRISDPLNEKLFF
CDR3nt: TGTGCCAGCAGAATCTCGGATCCACTTAATGAAAAACTGTTTTTT
d_gene: NA
v_gene: TRBV6-5
j_gene: TRBJ1-4
abundance: NA

CDR3aa: CASSFPGNYGYTF
CDR3nt: TGTGCCAGCAGTTTTCCCGGAAACTATGGCTACACCTTC
d_gene: NA
v_gene: TRBV12-3/TRBV12-4
j_gene: TRBJ1-2
abundance: NA

CDR3aa: CASSLTGLSNQPQHF
CDR3nt: TGCGCCAGCAGCCTGACAGGTCTGAGCAATCAGCCCCAGCATTTT
d_gene: NA
v_gene: TRBV5-1
j_gene: TRBJ1-5
abundance: few

CDR3aa: CASSYHYGQGYEQYF
CDR3nt: TGTGCCAGCAGTTACCACTACGGACAGGGCTACGAGCAGTACTTC
d_gene: TRBD1
v_gene: TRBV6-5
j_gene: TRBJ2-7
abundance: NA

CDR3aa: CASSQPTLGLAANTGELFF
CDR3nt: TGTGCCAGCAGCCAACCAACTCTTGGACTAGCGGCTAACACCGGGGAGCTGTTTTTT
d_gene: TRBD2
v_gene: TRBV3-1/TRBV3-2
j_gene: TRBJ2-2
abundance: once

CDR3aa: CASRGDSPNPYEQYF
CDR3nt: TGTGCCAGCAGGGGGGACAGCCCCAACCCCTACGAGCAGTACTTC
d_gene: TRBD1
v_gene: TRBV6-5
j_gene: TRBJ2-7
abundance: NA

CDR3aa: CASRSRDTQYF
CDR3nt: TGTGCCAGCAGGTCAAGGGATACGCAGTATTTT
d_gene: NA
v_gene: TRBV12-3/TRBV12-4
j_gene: TRBJ2-3
abundance: NA

CDR3aa: CASSPSASGETQYF
CDR3nt: TGTGCCAGCAGCCCCTCCGCCAGCGGGGAGACCCAGTACTTC
d_gene: NA
v_gene: TRBV11-2
j_gene: TRBJ2-5
abundance: NA

CDR3aa: CASSYGDVRKVAF
CDR3nt: TGCGCCAGCAGTTACGGCGACGTGCGCAAGGTGGCTTTT
d_gene: NA
v_gene: TRBV5-1
j_gene: TRBJ2-3
abundance: NA

CDR3aa: CASSQFGEKLFF
CDR3nt: TGTGCCAGCAGTCAATTCGGTGAAAAACTGTTTTTT
d_gene: NA
v_gene: TRBV7-2
j_gene: TRBJ1-4
abundance: NA

CDR3aa: CSVADGPPGELFF
CDR3nt: TGCAGCGTTGCGGACGGTCCCCCCGGGGAGCTGTTTTTT
d_gene: NA
v_gene: TRBV29-1
j_gene: TRBJ2-2
abundance: NA

CDR3aa: CASRQGWRNEQFF
CDR3nt: TGTGCCAGCAGACAGGGTTGGAGGAATGAGCAGTTCTTC
d_gene: TRBD1
v_gene: TRBV19
j_gene: TRBJ2-1
abundance: NA

CDR3aa: CASSLPSNSPLHF
CDR3nt: TGTGCCAGCAGCTTGCCAAGTAATTCACCCCTCCACTTT
d_gene: NA
v_gene: TRBV5-4
j_gene: TRBJ1-6
abundance: few

CDR3aa: CASSEGRGNTIYF
CDR3nt: TGTGCCAGCAGTGAGGGACGTGGAAACACCATATATTTT
d_gene: NA
v_gene: TRBV25-1
j_gene: TRBJ1-3
abundance: NA

CDR3aa: CASSLGQYNEQFF
CDR3nt: TGTGCCAGCTCACTGGGACAGTACAATGAGCAGTTCTTC
d_gene: TRBD1
v_gene: TRBV18
j_gene: TRBJ2-1
abundance: NA

CDR3aa: CASLPSGRSYNEQFF
CDR3nt: TGTGCCAGTCTCCCTAGCGGGAGAAGCTACAATGAGCAGTTCTTC
d_gene: TRBD2
v_gene: TRBV19
j_gene: TRBJ2-1
abundance: NA

CDR3aa: CASSMGAGANVLTF
CDR3nt: TGTGCCAGTAGTATGGGAGCTGGGGCCAACGTCCTGACTTTC
d_gene: NA
v_gene: TRBV19
j_gene: TRBJ2-6
abundance: few

CDR3aa: CASSRDRGDEQYF
CDR3nt: TGTGCCAGCAGTAGAGACAGGGGGGACGAGCAGTACTTC
d_gene: TRBD1
v_gene: TRBV12-3/TRBV12-4
j_gene: TRBJ2-7
abundance: many

CDR3aa: CSASKDSGEQYF
CDR3nt: TGCAGTGCTAGTAAGGACAGCGGCGAGCAGTACTTC
d_gene: NA
v_gene: TRBV20-1
j_gene: TRBJ2-7
abundance: NA

CDR3aa: CASSLSPIRDRGEANYGYTF
CDR3nt: TGTGCCAGCAGTTTATCGCCCATCCGGGACAGGGGAGAAGCTAACTATGGCTACACCTTC
d_gene: TRBD1
v_gene: TRBV27
j_gene: TRBJ1-2
abundance: few

CDR3aa: CASSQEGTLPDTQYF
CDR3nt: TGCGCCAGCAGCCAAGAAGGCACTCTCCCAGATACGCAGTATTTT
d_gene: NA
v_gene: TRBV4-1
j_gene: TRBJ2-3
abundance: NA

CDR3aa: CASSYTGAEISYEQYF
CDR3nt: TGTGCCAGCAGTTACACGGGGGCGGAGATCTCCTACGAGCAGTACTTC
d_gene: NA
v_gene: TRBV6-5
j_gene: TRBJ2-7
abundance: NA

CDR3aa: CASRKGAGGYEQYF
CDR3nt: TGTGCCAGCAGAAAAGGAGCGGGGGGATACGAGCAGTACTTC
d_gene: TRBD2
v_gene: TRBV5-6
j_gene: TRBJ2-7
abundance: once

CDR3aa: CASSSLALSYNEQFF
CDR3nt: TGTGCCAGCAGCTCCCTAGCGCTTTCCTACAATGAGCAGTTCTTC
d_gene: NA
v_gene: TRBV13
j_gene: TRBJ2-1
abundance: once

CDR3aa: CASTLRVRTEAFF
CDR3nt: TGTGCCAGCACCCTCCGGGTCCGCACTGAAGCTTTCTTT
d_gene: NA
v_gene: TRBV12-3/TRBV12-4
j_gene: TRBJ1-1
abundance: NA

CDR3aa: CASSLGRTGGTEAFF
CDR3nt: TGCGCCAGCAGCTTGGGAAGGACAGGGGGCACTGAAGCTTTCTTT
d_gene: TRBD1
v_gene: TRBV5-1
j_gene: TRBJ1-1
abundance: NA

CDR3aa: CASSFLAGEQFF
CDR3nt: TGTGCCAGCAGCTTTCTAGCGGGCGAGCAGTTCTTC
d_gene: TRBD2
v_gene: TRBV11-2
j_gene: TRBJ2-1
abundance: NA

CDR3aa: CASSQIGGGQYF
CDR3nt: TGTGCCAGCAGCCAGATCGGGGGAGGCCAGTACTTC
d_gene: NA
v_gene: TRBV14
j_gene: TRBJ2-5
abundance: NA

CDR3aa: CASSEGDGYTF
CDR3nt: TGTGCCAGCAGTGAAGGGGATGGCTACACCTTC
d_gene: NA
v_gene: TRBV6-1
j_gene: TRBJ1-2
abundance: few